This T cell receptor beta chain stems from a study of shared clonotypes between healthy human individuals. Whole-study context: There were three CD4 naive, three CD4 memory, two CD8 naive and one CD8 memory plates per donor. Findings and caveats of the study: Relative to their counterparts shared across all four donors, non-shared clonotypes exhibited diminished generation probabilities.

Turning to this clone: Its antigen is unidentified.

Terminally differentiated effector memory CD45RA+ cells were excluded by CCR7 positive selection of CD45RO-negative cells. Participating donors were healthy, HIV-negative adults free of recent acute infections or vaccinations. The protocol was immunoSEQ multiplex PCR, while the TCRdb copy is restricted to in-frame clones and leaves out a portion. The sample carries about 600,000 clones, nearly 97% recorded once. Trimming removed 4 bases at V and 3 bases at J, with 12 bases between. Looked up from germline, CDR1 is MNHEY and CDR2 is SMNVEV (reference sequence). CDR3 length equals 15 residues. The TCR sequence derives from a woman younger than 45 in good health. This sequence joins TRBV27 and TRBJ1-4, with D possibly TRBD1 on 6 matching bases. The sequenced material came from naive CD8+ T cells sorted from blood. CDR3: CASSYLQGANEKLFF. CDR3 DNA: TGTGCCAGCAGTTACTTACAGGGCGCTAATGAAAAACTGTTTTTT.